In its sample, the clone carrying this T cell receptor beta chain was seen a few times. Antigen specificity is unknown. The CDR3 length is 16 residues. The data were taken from a study of vaccination and CD4 T cells after COVID-19. Overall study context: From HCoV-229E, HCoV-OC43, HCoV-NL63 and SARS-CoV-2, overlapping spike peptides were used to stimulate the cells.

Treatment specified: roughly 11-day PBMC culture with coronavirus spike peptide pools or control peptides (ViraFEST assay). The study sequenced cultured CD4+ T cell DNA using the Oncomine TCR Beta short-read assay. Using its own MiXCR run on the PCR reads, TCRdb lists one record per CDR3 protein. The sample has over 10,000 distinct CDR3 sequences, more than 70% seen once. The source is a human donor who had recovered from COVID-19. The sequenced sample was CD4+ T cells from blood, cultured in vitro. The chain is built from TRBV21-1 and TRBJ1-2. TRBV21-1 is noted as a pseudogene. The CDR3 sequence: CASSKVGIAPNYGYTF. DNA of the CDR3: TGTGCCAGCAGCAAAGTGGGTATAGCTCCGAACTATGGCTACACCTTC.